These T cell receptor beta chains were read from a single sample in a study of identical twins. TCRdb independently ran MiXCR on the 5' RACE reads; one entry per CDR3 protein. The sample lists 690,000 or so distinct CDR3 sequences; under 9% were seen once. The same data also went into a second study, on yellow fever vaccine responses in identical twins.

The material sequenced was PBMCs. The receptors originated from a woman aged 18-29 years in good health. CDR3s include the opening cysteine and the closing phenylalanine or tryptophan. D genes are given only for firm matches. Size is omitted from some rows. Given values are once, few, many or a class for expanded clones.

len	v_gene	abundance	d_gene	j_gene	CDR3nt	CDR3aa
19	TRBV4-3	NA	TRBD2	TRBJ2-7	TGCGCCAGCAGCCAAGATGGGCCGGGACTAGCGGGAGAGGGCTACGAGCAGTACTTC	CASSQDGPGLAGEGYEQYF
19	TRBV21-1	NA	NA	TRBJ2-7	TGTGCCAGCAGCGCGAAAGGGACAGGGGGAAGGTTATTCTCCTACGAGCAGTACTTC	CASSAKGTGGRLFSYEQYF
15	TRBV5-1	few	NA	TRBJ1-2	TGCGCCAGCAGCTTGAATCCCACAGGCTGGTATGGCTACACCTTC	CASSLNPTGWYGYTF
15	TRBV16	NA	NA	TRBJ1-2	TGTGCCAGCGGGGAAAACCCGAGACCTCCATATGGCTACACCTTC	CASGENPRPPYGYTF
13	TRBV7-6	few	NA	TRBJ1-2	TGTGCCAGCAGCTTAGCGGGACATTATGGCTACACCTTC	CASSLAGHYGYTF
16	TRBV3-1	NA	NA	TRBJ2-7	TGTGCCAGCAGCCCAGGTGGGGGACCGACTCCCTACGAGCAGTACTTC	CASSPGGGPTPYEQYF
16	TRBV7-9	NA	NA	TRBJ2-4	TGTGCCAGCAGCCCCCTGACAGGTTTGGCCAAAAACATTCAGTACTTC	CASSPLTGLAKNIQYF
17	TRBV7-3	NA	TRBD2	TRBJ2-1	TGTGCCAGCAGCTTAAGGCTAGCGGATGAATCCTACAATGAGCAGTTCTTC	CASSLRLADESYNEQFF
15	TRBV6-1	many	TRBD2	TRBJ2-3	TGTGCCAGCAGCCAGACTAGCGGGAGTTGGAATACGCAGTATTTT	CASSQTSGSWNTQYF
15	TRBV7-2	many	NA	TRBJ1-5	TGTGCCAGCAGCGCCCCGGGCAGCCCAAATCAGCCCCAGCATTTT	CASSAPGSPNQPQHF
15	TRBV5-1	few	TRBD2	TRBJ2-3	TGCGCCAGCAGCTTCCCCGGGGGGGGCCGGTTTACGCAGTATTTT	CASSFPGGGRFTQYF
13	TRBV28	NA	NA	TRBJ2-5	TGTGCCAGCATTGGGGGGGGCCGGGAGACCCAGTACTTC	CASIGGGRETQYF
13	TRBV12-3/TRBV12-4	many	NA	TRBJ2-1	TGTGCCAGCACCAGGGAGTCCTACAATGAGCAGTTCTTC	CASTRESYNEQFF
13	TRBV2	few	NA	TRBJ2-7	TGTGCCAGCAGTGATACGGAACTCGACGAGCAGTACTTC	CASSDTELDEQYF
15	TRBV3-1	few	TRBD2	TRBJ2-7	TGTGCCAGCAGCCAGGGACTAGCGGAATCCTACGAGCAGTACTTC	CASSQGLAESYEQYF
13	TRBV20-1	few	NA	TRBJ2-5	TGCAGTGCTAGAGAACCAGGGCGGGAGACCCAGTACTTC	CSAREPGRETQYF
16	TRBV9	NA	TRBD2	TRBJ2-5	TGTGCCAGCAGCGAGGGAGAGCGGGGGGGCTGGGAGACCCAGTACTTC	CASSEGERGGWETQYF
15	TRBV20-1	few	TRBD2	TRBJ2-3	TGCAGTGCTAGAGATCCCAGCGGGAGTACAGATACGCAGTATTTT	CSARDPSGSTDTQYF
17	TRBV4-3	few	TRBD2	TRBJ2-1	TGCGCCAGCAGCCAAGAGCCTAGCGGGAGGGTAGGTGGTGAGCAGTTCTTC	CASSQEPSGRVGGEQFF
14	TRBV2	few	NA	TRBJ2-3	TGTGCCAGTGAACCGGGACCGCAGACAGATACGCAGTATTTT	CASEPGPQTDTQYF
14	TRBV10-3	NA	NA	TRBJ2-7	TGTGCCATCAGCCCCGGCGGGCGGACCTACGAGCAGTACTTC	CAISPGGRTYEQYF
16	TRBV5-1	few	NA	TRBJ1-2	TGCGCCAGCAGCCGCGGACAACGGGGTCCCAACTATGGCTACACCTTC	CASSRGQRGPNYGYTF
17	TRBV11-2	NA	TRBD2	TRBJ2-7	TGTGCCAGCAGCTTAGAGGCCCTTCTAGCGGGAGTCTACGAGCAGTACTTC	CASSLEALLAGVYEQYF
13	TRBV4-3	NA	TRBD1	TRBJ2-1	TGCGCCAGCAGGGGACAGCCTTACAATGAGCAGTTCTTC	CASRGQPYNEQFF
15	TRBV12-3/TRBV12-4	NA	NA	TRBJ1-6	TGTGCCAGCAGTTTAGTTTCGGGGGCTGGCTCACCCCTCCACTTT	CASSLVSGAGSPLHF
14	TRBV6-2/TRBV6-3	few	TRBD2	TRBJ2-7	TGTGCCAGCAATCTCCCCGGGACTAGCGGGGAGCAGTACTTC	CASNLPGTSGEQYF
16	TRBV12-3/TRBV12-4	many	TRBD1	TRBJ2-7	TGTGCCAGCAGTCAAATACTCGCCGGGACAGGGTCCGAGCAGTACTTC	CASSQILAGTGSEQYF
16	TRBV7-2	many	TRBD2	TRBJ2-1	TGTGCCAGCAGCCGCTTTAGCGGGATAAACTACAATGAGCAGTTCTTC	CASSRFSGINYNEQFF
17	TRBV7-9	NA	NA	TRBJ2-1	TGTGCCAGCAGCTTAGCGAGGGGGGGACAGTCCTACAATGAGCAGTTCTTC	CASSLARGGQSYNEQFF
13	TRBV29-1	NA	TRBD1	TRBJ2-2	TGCAGCGTAGGGGACAGGGTAGCCGGGGAGCTGTTTTTT	CSVGDRVAGELFF
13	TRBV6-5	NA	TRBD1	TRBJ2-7	TGTGCCAGCAGTTACGCACAGGGGTACGAGCAGTACTTC	CASSYAQGYEQYF
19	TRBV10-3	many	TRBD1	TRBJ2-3	TGTGCCATCAGTGACACCGGGACAGGGGGCGCACGGGTCACAGATACGCAGTATTTT	CAISDTGTGGARVTDTQYF
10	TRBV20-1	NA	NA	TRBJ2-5	TGCAGTGCTCTAGAAAAGACCCAGTACTTC	CSALEKTQYF
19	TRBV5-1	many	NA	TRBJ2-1	TGCGCCAGCAGCTTGGCCGGCAGATCAAGCTTGAGCTCCTACAATGAGCAGTTCTTC	CASSLAGRSSLSSYNEQFF
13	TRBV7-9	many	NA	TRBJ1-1	TGTGCCAGCAGCTTAGCGGGGACCTTGAAAGCTTTCTTT	CASSLAGTLKAFF
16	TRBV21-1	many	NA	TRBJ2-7	TGTGCCAGCAGCCCAGGCCAGACAACCAGCTCCTACGAGCAGTACTTC	CASSPGQTTSSYEQYF
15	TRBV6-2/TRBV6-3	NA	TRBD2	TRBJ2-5	TGTGCCAGCAGTCCTACTAGCGGGAGCTCTCAGACCCAGTACTTC	CASSPTSGSSQTQYF
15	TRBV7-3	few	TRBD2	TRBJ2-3	TGTGCCAGCAGTCCAAGCGGGGTAGGGTCAGATACGCAGTATTTT	CASSPSGVGSDTQYF
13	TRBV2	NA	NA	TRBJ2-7	TGTGCCAGCATGGATAGCTCGACCTACGAGCAGTACTTC	CASMDSSTYEQYF
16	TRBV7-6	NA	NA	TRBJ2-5	TGTGCCCCTGACCCGGGCCAGGCGCGAGAACAAGAGACCCAGTACTTC	CAPDPGQAREQETQYF
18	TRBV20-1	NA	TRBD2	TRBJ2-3	TGCAGTGCTAGAGTACCCCAAACTAGCGGGAGCCCGTGGGATACGCAGTATTTT	CSARVPQTSGSPWDTQYF
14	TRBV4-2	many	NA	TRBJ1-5	TGTGCCAGCAGCCAAGATTTGGGGGCCAAGCCCCAGCATTTT	CASSQDLGAKPQHF
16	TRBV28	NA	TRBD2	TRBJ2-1	TGTGCCAGCAGTTTTACCCGAGGACTAGTTACCAATGAGCAGTTCTTC	CASSFTRGLVTNEQFF
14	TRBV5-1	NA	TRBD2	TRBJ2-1	TGCGCCAGCAGCTTGCAGCGGGGAGACGATGAGCAGTTCTTC	CASSLQRGDDEQFF
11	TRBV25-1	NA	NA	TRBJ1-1	TGTGCCAGCATTGAAAGCACTGAAGCTTTCTTT	CASIESTEAFF
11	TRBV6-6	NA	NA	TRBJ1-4	TGTGCCAGCAGTTACGGCGGAAAACTGTTTTTT	CASSYGGKLFF
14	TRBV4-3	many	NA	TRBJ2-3	TGCGCCAGCAGCCTCAACAGGGTTCCGGGTACGCAGTATTTT	CASSLNRVPGTQYF
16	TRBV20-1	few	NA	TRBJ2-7	TGCAGTGCTAGAGATGAGGCGTGGGATAGCTCAGGACTAAGGTACTTC	CSARDEAWDSSGLRYF
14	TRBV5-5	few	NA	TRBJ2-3	TGTGCCAGCAGCTGGGGGGAAGCCACAGATACGCAGTATTTT	CASSWGEATDTQYF
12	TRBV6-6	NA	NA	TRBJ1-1	TGTGCCAGCAGTTACATGGACGGAACGGCTTTCTTT	CASSYMDGTAFF
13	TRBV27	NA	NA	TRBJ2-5	TGTGCCAGCAGTTTAATTTTCCAAGAGACCCAGTACTTC	CASSLIFQETQYF
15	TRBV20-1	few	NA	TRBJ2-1	TGCAGTGCTAGAGAATATAAACCAACCCGAGTAGAGCAGTTCTTC	CSAREYKPTRVEQFF
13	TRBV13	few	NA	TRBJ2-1	TGTGCCAGCAGCTTAATCGGGGGTGGTGAGCAGTTCTTC	CASSLIGGGEQFF
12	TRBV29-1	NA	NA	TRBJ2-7	TGCAGCGTTGTGAGGGAAGCCCACGAGCAGTACTTC	CSVVREAHEQYF